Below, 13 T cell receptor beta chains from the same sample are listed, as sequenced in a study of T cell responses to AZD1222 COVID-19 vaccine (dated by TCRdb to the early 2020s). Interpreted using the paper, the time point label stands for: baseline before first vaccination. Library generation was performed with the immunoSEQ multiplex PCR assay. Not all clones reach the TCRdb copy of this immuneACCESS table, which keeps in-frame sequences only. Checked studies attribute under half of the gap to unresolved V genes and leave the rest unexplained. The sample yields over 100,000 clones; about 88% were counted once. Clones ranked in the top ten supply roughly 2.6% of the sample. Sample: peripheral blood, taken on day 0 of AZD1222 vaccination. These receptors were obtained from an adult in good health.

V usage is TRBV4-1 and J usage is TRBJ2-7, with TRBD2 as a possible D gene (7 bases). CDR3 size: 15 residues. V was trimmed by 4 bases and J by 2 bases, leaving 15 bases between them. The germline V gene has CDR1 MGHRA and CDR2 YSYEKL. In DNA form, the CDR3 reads TGCGCCAGCAGCCTCGGAGGGGGAGGGACCTACGAGCAGTACTTC. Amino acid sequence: CASSLGGGGTYEQYF.

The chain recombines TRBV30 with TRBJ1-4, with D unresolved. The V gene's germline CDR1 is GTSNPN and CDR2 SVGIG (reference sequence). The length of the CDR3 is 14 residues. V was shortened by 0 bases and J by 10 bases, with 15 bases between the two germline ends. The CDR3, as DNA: TGTGCCTGGAGTGTATTGGGTTCCGGAGCAAAACTGTTTTTT. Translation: CAWSVLGSGAKLFF.

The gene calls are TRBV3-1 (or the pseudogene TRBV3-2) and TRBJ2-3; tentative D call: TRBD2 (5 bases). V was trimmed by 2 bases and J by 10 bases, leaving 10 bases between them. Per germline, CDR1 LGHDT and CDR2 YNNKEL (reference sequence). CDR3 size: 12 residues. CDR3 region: CASSQTSGAQYF. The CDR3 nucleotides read TGTGCCAGCAGCCAAACTAGTGGGGCGCAGTATTTT.

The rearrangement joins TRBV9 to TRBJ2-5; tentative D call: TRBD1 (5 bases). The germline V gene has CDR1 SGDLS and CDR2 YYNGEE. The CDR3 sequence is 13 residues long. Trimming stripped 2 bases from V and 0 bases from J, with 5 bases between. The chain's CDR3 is CASSVDNQETQYF. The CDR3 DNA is TGTGCCAGCAGCGTGGACAACCAAGAGACCCAGTACTTC. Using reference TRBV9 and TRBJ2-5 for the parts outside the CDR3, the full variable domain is DSGVTQTPKHLITATGQRVTLRCSPRSGDLSVYWYQQSLDQGLQFLIQYYNGEERAKGNILERFSAQQFPDLHSELNLSSLELGDSALYFCASSVDNQETQYFGPGTRLLVL.

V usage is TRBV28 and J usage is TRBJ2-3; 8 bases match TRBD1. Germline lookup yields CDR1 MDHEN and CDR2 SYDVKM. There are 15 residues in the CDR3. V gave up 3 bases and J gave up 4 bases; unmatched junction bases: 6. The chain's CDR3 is CASSFIDRGADTQYF. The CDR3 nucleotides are TGTGCCAGCAGTTTCATCGACAGGGGTGCAGATACGCAGTATTTT.

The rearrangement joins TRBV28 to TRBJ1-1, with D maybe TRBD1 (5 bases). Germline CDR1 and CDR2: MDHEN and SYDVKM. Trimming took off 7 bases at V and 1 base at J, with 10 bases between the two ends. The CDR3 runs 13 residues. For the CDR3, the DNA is TGTGCCAGCACGAACGGGGGGAACACTGAAGCTTTCTTT. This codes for CASTNGGNTEAFF.

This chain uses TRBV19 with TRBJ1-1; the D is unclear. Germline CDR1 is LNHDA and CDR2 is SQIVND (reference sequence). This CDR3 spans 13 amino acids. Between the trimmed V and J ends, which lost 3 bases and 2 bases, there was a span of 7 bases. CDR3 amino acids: CASSIAHNTEAFF. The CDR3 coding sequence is TGTGCCAGTAGTATCGCACACAACACTGAAGCTTTCTTT.

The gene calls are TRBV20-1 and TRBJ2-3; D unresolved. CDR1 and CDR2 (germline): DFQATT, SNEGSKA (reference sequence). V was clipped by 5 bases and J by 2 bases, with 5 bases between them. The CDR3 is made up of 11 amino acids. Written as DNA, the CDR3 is TGCAGTGCTCCACTCACAGATACGCAGTATTTT. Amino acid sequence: CSAPLTDTQYF.

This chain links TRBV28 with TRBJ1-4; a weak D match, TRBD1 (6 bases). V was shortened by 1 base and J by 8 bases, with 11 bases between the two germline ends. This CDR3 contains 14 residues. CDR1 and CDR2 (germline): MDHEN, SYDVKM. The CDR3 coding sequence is TGTGCCAGCAGTTTATCAGGGGACAACGAAAAACTGTTTTTT. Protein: CASSLSGDNEKLFF.

CDR3 bases: TGTGCCACTCGGACAGGGGTGTACACCGGGGAGCTGTTTTTT. This encodes CATRTGVYTGELFF. The V call is TRBV27, the J call TRBJ2-2; TRBD1 aligns across 9 bases. V was clipped by 10 bases and J by 3 bases; unmatched bases: 6. Germline CDR1 is MNHEY and CDR2 is SMNVEV (reference sequence). The CDR3 is made up of 14 amino acids.

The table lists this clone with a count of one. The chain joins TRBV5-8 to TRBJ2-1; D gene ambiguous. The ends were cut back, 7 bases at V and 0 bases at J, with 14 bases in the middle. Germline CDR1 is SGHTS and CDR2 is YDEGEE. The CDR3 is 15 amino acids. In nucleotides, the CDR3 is TGTGCCAGCTCCTTCTTCCCCAGCTCCTACAATGAGCAGTTCTTC. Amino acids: CASSFFPSSYNEQFF.

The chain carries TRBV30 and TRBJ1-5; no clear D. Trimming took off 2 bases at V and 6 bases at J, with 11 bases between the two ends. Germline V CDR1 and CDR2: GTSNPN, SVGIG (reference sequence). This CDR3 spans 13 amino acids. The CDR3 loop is CAWSRGLTQPQHF. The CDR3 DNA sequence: TGTGCCTGGAGTAGAGGGTTGACTCAGCCCCAGCATTTT.

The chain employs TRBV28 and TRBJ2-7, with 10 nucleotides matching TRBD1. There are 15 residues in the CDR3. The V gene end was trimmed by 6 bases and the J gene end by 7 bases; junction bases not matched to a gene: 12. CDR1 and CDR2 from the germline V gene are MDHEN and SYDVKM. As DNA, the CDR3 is TGTGCCAGCAGCCTTCACCGACAGGGGGCTGGGGAGCAGTACTTC. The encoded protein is CASSLHRQGAGEQYF.